One T cell receptor (beta chain) is described in this entry. The sample is drawn from a study of blood T cell repertoires in COVID-19. Overall study context: The analysed material was cDNA or gDNA that came from T cells, B-cell-depleted T cells, or PBMCs.

Study processing details: Reference gene primer amplification gave estimated nucleated cell counts. The data were produced by immunoSEQ multiplex PCR, yet TCRdb's version contains in-frame clones alone and is incomplete. That table is the source of V, J and clone size, and D and trimming were worked out from the DNA. This repertoire shows about 160,000 clones, more than 65% found once; its top ten account for approximately 5.6%. This clonotype was sampled from a middle-aged woman with acute COVID-19. Material: PBMCs or T cells enriched from blood (not recorded which).

As DNA, the CDR3 is TGTGCCAGCAGCTTGGGCTACTCCTACAATGAGCAGTTCTTC. This encodes CASSLGYSYNEQFF. The chain recombines TRBV7-2 with TRBJ2-1; D not certain. Germline V gives CDR1 SGHTA, CDR2 FQGNSA. The ends were cut back, 3 bases at V and 0 bases at J, with 6 bases in the middle. The CDR3 has 14 amino acids.